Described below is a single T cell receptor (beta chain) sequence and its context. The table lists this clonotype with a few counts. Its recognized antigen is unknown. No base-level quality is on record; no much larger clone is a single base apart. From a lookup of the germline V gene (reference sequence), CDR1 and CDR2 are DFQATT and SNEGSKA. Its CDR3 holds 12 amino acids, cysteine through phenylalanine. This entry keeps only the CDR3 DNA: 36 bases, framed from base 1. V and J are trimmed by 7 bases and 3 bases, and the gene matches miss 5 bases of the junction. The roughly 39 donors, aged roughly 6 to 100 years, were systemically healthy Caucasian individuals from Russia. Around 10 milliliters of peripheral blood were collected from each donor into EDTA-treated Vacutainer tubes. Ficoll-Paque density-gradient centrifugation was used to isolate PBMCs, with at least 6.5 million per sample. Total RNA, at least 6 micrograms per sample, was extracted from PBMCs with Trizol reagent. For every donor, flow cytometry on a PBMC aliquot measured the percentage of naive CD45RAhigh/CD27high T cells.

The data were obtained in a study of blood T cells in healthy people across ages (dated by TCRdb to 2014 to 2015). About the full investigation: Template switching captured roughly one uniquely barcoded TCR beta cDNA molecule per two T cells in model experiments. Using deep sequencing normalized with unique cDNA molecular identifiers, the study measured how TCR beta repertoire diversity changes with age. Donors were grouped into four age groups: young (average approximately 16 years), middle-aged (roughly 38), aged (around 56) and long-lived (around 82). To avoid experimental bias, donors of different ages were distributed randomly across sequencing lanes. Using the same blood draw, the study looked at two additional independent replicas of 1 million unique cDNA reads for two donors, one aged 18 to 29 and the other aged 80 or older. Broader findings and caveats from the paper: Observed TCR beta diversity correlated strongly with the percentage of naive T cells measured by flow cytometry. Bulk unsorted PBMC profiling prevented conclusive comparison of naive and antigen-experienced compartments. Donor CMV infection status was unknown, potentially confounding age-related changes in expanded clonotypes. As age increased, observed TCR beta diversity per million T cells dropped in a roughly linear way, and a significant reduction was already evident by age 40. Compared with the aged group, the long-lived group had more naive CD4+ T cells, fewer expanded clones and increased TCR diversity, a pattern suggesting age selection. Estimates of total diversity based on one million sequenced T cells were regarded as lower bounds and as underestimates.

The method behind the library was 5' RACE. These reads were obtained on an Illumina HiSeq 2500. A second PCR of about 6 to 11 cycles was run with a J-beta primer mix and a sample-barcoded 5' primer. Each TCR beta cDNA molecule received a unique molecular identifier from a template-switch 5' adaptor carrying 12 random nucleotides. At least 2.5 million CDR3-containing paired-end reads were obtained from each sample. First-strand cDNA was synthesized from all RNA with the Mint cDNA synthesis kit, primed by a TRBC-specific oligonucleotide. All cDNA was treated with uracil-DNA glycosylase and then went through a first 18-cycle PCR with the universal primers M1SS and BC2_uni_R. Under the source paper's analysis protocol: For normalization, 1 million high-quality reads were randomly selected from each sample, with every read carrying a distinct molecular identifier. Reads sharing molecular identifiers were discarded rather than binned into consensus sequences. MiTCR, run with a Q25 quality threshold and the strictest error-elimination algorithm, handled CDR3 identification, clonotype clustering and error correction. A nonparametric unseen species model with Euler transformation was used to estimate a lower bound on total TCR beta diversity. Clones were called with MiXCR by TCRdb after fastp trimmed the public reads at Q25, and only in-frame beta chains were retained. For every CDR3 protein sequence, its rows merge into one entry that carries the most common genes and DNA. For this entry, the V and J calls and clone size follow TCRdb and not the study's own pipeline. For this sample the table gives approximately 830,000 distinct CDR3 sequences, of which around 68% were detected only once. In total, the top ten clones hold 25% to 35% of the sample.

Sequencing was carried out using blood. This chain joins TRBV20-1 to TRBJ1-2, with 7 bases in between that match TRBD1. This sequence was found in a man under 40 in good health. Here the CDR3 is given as CSGGGQYYGYTF. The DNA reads TGCAGTGGAGGGGGACAGTACTATGGCTACACCTTC.